This T cell receptor (beta chain) came from a study of blood T cell repertoires in COVID-19. The method was immunoSEQ multiplex PCR; TCRdb's version includes in-frame clones alone and lacks a portion of them. The profile covers 120,000 or so clones, with about nine tenths appearing a single time and 25% to 30% taken by the ten largest. From germline, CDR1 is MDHEN and CDR2 SYDVKM. Deletions cut 2 bases from V and 1 base from J, with 14 bases between. The CDR3 spans 16 residues. Worth noting for this clone: This sample also contains other DNA sequences that code for the same CDR3.

This receptor was obtained from a woman in her 70s with acute or convalescent COVID-19. This chain connects TRBV28 to TRBJ1-1, with D perhaps TRBD1 (5 bases). Sequencing was carried out using peripheral blood. For the CDR3, the DNA is TGTGCCAGCAGTTTAAGCGAAGGGGCCGGGAACACTGAAGCTTTCTTT. Translating gives CASSLSEGAGNTEAFF.